Listed below are T cell receptor beta chains from one sample, sequenced in a study of cytomegalovirus exposure and HLA in healthy donors. Assay: immunoSEQ multiplex PCR; the TCRdb copy retains only in-frame clones and omits some. The sample table includes approximately 100,000 clones. Sequenced material: PBMCs. The source of these receptors is a man aged 50 to 59 in good health and CMV-seronegative. The CDR3 runs from the conserved cysteine through the conserved F or W. D genes are given only for firm matches.

d_call j_call v_call cdr3_aa cdr3_nt
NA TRBJ1-1 TRBV6-1 CASSEVLADTEAFF TGTGCCAGCAGTGAAGTTTTAGCCGACACTGAAGCTTTCTTT
NA TRBJ2-7 TRBV18 CASSGGSYEQYF TGTGCCAGCTCTGGGGGGAGCTACGAGCAGTACTTC
NA TRBJ2-1 TRBV5-1 CASSLGGDSSYNEQFF TGCGCCAGCAGCTTGGGGGGGGACAGTTCCTACAATGAGCAGTTCTTC
TRBD1 TRBJ2-3 TRBV19 CASTPSPGGVSDTQYF TGTGCCAGTACCCCATCCCCAGGGGGCGTATCAGATACGCAGTATTTT
TRBD1 TRBJ1-5 TRBV7-2 CASSRGTGLNQPQHF TGTGCCAGCAGCCGAGGGACAGGCCTCAATCAGCCCCAGCATTTT
TRBD1 TRBJ1-6 TRBV5-1 CASSSTGGSSPLHF TGCGCCAGCAGCTCGACAGGGGGTAGTTCACCCCTCCACTTT
NA TRBJ1-1 TRBV7-3 CASSLNSLNTEAFF TGTGCCAGCAGCTTAAACAGCCTGAACACTGAAGCTTTCTTT
NA TRBJ2-7 TRBV7-9 CASSLGDWGSEQYF TGTGCCAGCAGCTTAGGGGACTGGGGGTCCGAGCAGTACTTC
NA TRBJ1-1 TRBV2 CASRRSGIAEAFF TGTGCCAGCAGAAGATCGGGGATCGCTGAAGCTTTCTTT
NA TRBJ1-1 TRBV19 CASSIQGSNTEAFF TGTGCCAGTAGTATCCAGGGGTCAAACACTGAAGCTTTCTTT
NA TRBJ2-2 TRBV5-1 CASSAVPGGVTGELFF TGCGCCAGCAGCGCAGTCCCCGGAGGGGTCACCGGGGAGCTGTTTTTT
TRBD1 TRBJ1-1 TRBV9 CASSGGQGMLNTEAFF TGTGCCAGCAGCGGGGGACAGGGAATGCTAAACACTGAAGCTTTCTTT
NA TRBJ2-7 TRBV11-3 CASSPGLVEQYF TGTGCCAGCAGCCCGGGACTGGTCGAGCAGTACTTC
TRBD2 TRBJ2-5 TRBV7-2 CASSLVTGREETQYF TGTGCCAGCAGCTTAGTAACCGGGAGGGAAGAGACCCAGTACTTC
TRBD1 TRBJ2-3 TRBV4-3 CASSRRRTGGSWITDTQYF TGCGCCAGCAGCAGAAGGCGGACAGGGGGCTCTTGGATCACAGATACGCAGTATTTT
NA TRBJ1-1 TRBV11-1 CASSLESGNTEAFF TGTGCCAGCAGCTTAGAGTCCGGGAACACTGAAGCTTTCTTT
TRBD2 TRBJ2-3 TRBV6-1 CASSELAGGPQDTQYF TGTGCCAGCAGTGAACTAGCGGGAGGGCCGCAAGATACGCAGTATTTT
NA TRBJ1-1 TRBV27 CASSSSGRNTEAFF TGTGCCAGCAGTTCCTCAGGGCGGAACACTGAAGCTTTCTTT
NA TRBJ2-3 TRBV5-5 CASSREKSTDTQYF TGTGCCAGCAGCCGCGAAAAGAGCACAGATACGCAGTATTTT
NA TRBJ1-5 TRBV19 CATQGWDIKNQPQHF TGTGCCACTCAGGGCTGGGACATAAAAAATCAGCCCCAGCATTTT
NA TRBJ1-5 TRBV7-2 CASSIIVPGGNQPQHF TGTGCCAGCAGCATAATCGTTCCGGGTGGCAATCAGCCCCAGCATTTT
NA TRBJ1-1 TRBV9 CASSEYRGMNTEAFF TGTGCCAGCAGCGAATACAGAGGGATGAACACTGAAGCTTTCTTT